The rows below give T cell receptor beta chains drawn from one sample of a study of neoadjuvant anti-PD-1 for oral cavity cancer. Clones were read by immunoSEQ multiplex PCR, and TCRdb kept only the in-frame ones, dropping some. The data hold around 60,000 clones, with 65% to 85% observed a single time. The specimen comprised PBMCs, sampled before nivolumab (anti-PD-1) treatment. The receptors come from a person between 40 and 85 years old with oral cavity squamous cell carcinoma. Each CDR3 is given with its conserved first and last residue. D genes are given only for firm matches. The size entry is marked missing in some rows and otherwise reads once, few, many or a size class.

CDR3aa: CASSQQGAWVKLFF
CDR3nt: TGTGCCAGCAGCCAACAGGGGGCATGGGTAAAACTGTTTTTT
v_gene: TRBV11-2
j_gene: TRBJ1-4
abundance: NA
d_gene: TRBD1

CDR3aa: CASRQAGETQYF
CDR3nt: TGTGCCAGTAGACAGGCTGGGGAGACCCAGTACTTC
v_gene: TRBV19
j_gene: TRBJ2-5
abundance: NA
d_gene: NA

CDR3aa: CASSLRTDLYNEQFF
CDR3nt: TGTGCCAGCAGTTTAAGGACAGACCTATACAATGAGCAGTTCTTC
v_gene: TRBV6-1
j_gene: TRBJ2-1
abundance: NA
d_gene: NA

CDR3aa: CASSTGGSSYEQYF
CDR3nt: TGCGCCAGCAGTACAGGGGGAAGCTCCTACGAGCAGTACTTC
v_gene: TRBV10-1
j_gene: TRBJ2-7
abundance: NA
d_gene: TRBD1

CDR3aa: CASSRFGGTSGGIKNEQFF
CDR3nt: TGTGCCAGCAGTAGATTTGGAGGGACTAGCGGGGGTATAAAGAATGAGCAGTTCTTC
v_gene: TRBV2
j_gene: TRBJ2-1
abundance: NA
d_gene: TRBD2

CDR3aa: CASSIRGSGDFQPQHF
CDR3nt: TGTGCCAGTAGTATTCGTGGTAGCGGGGATTTTCAGCCCCAGCATTTT
v_gene: TRBV19
j_gene: TRBJ1-5
abundance: NA
d_gene: NA

CDR3aa: CASSSGGPSGGEQYF
CDR3nt: TGTGCCAGCAGCTCGGGTGGCCCTAGCGGGGGCGAGCAGTACTTC
v_gene: TRBV11-3
j_gene: TRBJ2-7
abundance: NA
d_gene: TRBD2

CDR3aa: CAWRATQNSPLHF
CDR3nt: TGTGCCTGGAGGGCGACTCAAAATTCACCCCTCCACTTT
v_gene: TRBV30
j_gene: TRBJ1-6
abundance: NA
d_gene: NA

CDR3aa: CASSEGTLDQPQHF
CDR3nt: TGCGCCAGCAGTGAAGGGACACTGGATCAGCCCCAGCATTTT
v_gene: TRBV10-1
j_gene: TRBJ1-5
abundance: NA
d_gene: NA

CDR3aa: CASSQEVGGLVTEAFF
CDR3nt: TGCGCCAGCAGCCAAGAGGTGGGGGGGCTGGTCACTGAAGCTTTCTTT
v_gene: TRBV4-1
j_gene: TRBJ1-1
abundance: NA
d_gene: NA

CDR3aa: CAIGGGSTDTQYF
CDR3nt: TGTGCCATCGGGGGAGGGAGCACAGATACGCAGTATTTT
v_gene: TRBV10-3
j_gene: TRBJ2-3
abundance: NA
d_gene: TRBD2

CDR3aa: CSGRDTSYEQYF
CDR3nt: TGCAGCGGCCGGGACACCTCCTACGAGCAGTACTTC
v_gene: TRBV29-1
j_gene: TRBJ2-7
abundance: NA
d_gene: NA

CDR3aa: CASSQRSRHGYGYTF
CDR3nt: TGTGCCAGCAGCCAAAGATCCCGGCACGGCTATGGCTACACCTTC
v_gene: TRBV14
j_gene: TRBJ1-2
abundance: NA
d_gene: NA

CDR3aa: CASSLVTSGHTGELFF
CDR3nt: TGTGCCAGCAGCTTAGTGACTAGCGGCCACACCGGGGAGCTGTTTTTT
v_gene: TRBV11-2
j_gene: TRBJ2-2
abundance: NA
d_gene: TRBD2

CDR3aa: CASSQSTGNYGYTF
CDR3nt: TGTGCCAGTAGTCAGTCGACAGGGAACTATGGCTACACCTTC
v_gene: TRBV19
j_gene: TRBJ1-2
abundance: few
d_gene: TRBD1

CDR3aa: CASSTGGGDNEQFF
CDR3nt: TGTGCCAGCAGCACCGGTGGGGGGGACAATGAGCAGTTCTTC
v_gene: TRBV9
j_gene: TRBJ2-1
abundance: once
d_gene: TRBD2

CDR3aa: CASSLRGSGNTIYF
CDR3nt: TGTGCCAGCAGCTTAAGAGGATCTGGAAACACCATATATTTT
v_gene: TRBV7-8
j_gene: TRBJ1-3
abundance: NA
d_gene: NA

CDR3aa: CASSYEGGQPQHF
CDR3nt: TGTGCCAGCAGTTACGAGGGCGGTCAGCCCCAGCATTTT
v_gene: TRBV6-6
j_gene: TRBJ1-5
abundance: NA
d_gene: NA

CDR3aa: CASSPYGTGGYQPQHF
CDR3nt: TGTGCCAGCAGCCCATATGGGACAGGAGGATATCAGCCCCAGCATTTT
v_gene: TRBV7-8
j_gene: TRBJ1-5
abundance: NA
d_gene: TRBD1

CDR3aa: CAWSKRSSDTQYF
CDR3nt: TGTGCCTGGAGTAAGAGATCTTCGGATACGCAGTATTTT
v_gene: TRBV30
j_gene: TRBJ2-3
abundance: few
d_gene: NA

CDR3aa: CSVEELRLGEQYF
CDR3nt: TGCAGCGTTGAAGAGTTGAGACTTGGGGAGCAGTACTTC
v_gene: TRBV29-1
j_gene: TRBJ2-7
abundance: few
d_gene: NA

CDR3aa: CAWSEGVSNQPQHF
CDR3nt: TGTGCCTGGAGTGAAGGGGTAAGCAATCAGCCCCAGCATTTT
v_gene: TRBV30
j_gene: TRBJ1-5
abundance: few
d_gene: NA

CDR3aa: CASSRGLAGDGDTQYF
CDR3nt: TGTGCCAGCAGCAGGGGACTAGCGGGGGATGGAGATACGCAGTATTTT
v_gene: TRBV7-7
j_gene: TRBJ2-3
abundance: NA
d_gene: TRBD2